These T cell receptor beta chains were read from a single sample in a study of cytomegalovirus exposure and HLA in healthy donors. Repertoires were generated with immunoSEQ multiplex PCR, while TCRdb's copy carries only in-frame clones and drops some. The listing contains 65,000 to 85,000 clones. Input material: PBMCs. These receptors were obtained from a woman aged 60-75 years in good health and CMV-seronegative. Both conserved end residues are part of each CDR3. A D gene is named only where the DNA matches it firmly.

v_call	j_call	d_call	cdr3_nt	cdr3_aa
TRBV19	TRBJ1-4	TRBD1	TGTGCCAGTAGGACTACAGGGGGTTTGGATGAAAAACTGTTTTTT	CASRTTGGLDEKLFF
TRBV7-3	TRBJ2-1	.	TGTGCCAGCAGCTTAGGCGGATCGCCCTACAATGAGCAGTTCTTC	CASSLGGSPYNEQFF
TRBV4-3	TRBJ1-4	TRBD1	TGCGCCAGCAGCCTGACAGGGGACGGGGGTGAAAAACTGTTTTTT	CASSLTGDGGEKLFF
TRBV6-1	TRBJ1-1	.	TGTGCCACCACGGAAAGGACGGGAGGCGGTGAAGCTTTCTTT	CATTERTGGGEAFF
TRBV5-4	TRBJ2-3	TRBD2	TGTGCCAGCAGCTTAGCGGGACTCCGCACAGATACGCAGTATTTT	CASSLAGLRTDTQYF
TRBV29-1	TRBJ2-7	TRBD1	TGCAGCGTCCGGTTGGGACAGGGAGCCAGGTACGAGCAGTACTTC	CSVRLGQGARYEQYF
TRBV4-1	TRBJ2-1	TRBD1	TGCGCCAGCAGCCGGACAGGGGATAATGAGCAGTTCTTC	CASSRTGDNEQFF
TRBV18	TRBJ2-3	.	TGTGCCAGCTCACCACCCCAGGGGTGGGAGAGAAGCACAGATACGCAGTATTTT	CASSPPQGWERSTDTQYF
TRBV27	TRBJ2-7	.	TGTGCCAGCAGATGTGGTGGACAGCAAACTACCTTTACCTACGAGCAGTACTTC	CASRCGGQQTTFTYEQYF
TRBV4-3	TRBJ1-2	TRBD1	TGCGCCAGCAGCCAAGGGAAGGGAAGGGGGCATGGCTACACCTTC	CASSQGKGRGHGYTF
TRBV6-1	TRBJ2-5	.	TGTGCCAGCAGTGCCGCCAGAGAGACCCAGTACTTC	CASSAARETQYF
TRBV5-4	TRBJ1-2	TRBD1	TGTGCCAGCAGCTTGCCCAAGGGGGCGACGAACTATGGCTACACCTTC	CASSLPKGATNYGYTF
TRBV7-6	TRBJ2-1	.	TGTGCCAGCGCAGCAGTCGGAGTGGGGGGTGAGCAGTTCTTC	CASAAVGVGGEQFF
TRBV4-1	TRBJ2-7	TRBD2	TGCGCCAGCAGCCAAGGGACCCTAGCGGGAGTAAGCGAGCAGTACTTC	CASSQGTLAGVSEQYF
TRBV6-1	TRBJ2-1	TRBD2	TGTGCCAGCAGTGAGTGGACTAGCGACTACAATGAGCAGTTCTTC	CASSEWTSDYNEQFF
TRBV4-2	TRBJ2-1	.	TGTGCCAGCAGCCAAGCGGGGTCCCCCTACAATGAGCAGTTCTTC	CASSQAGSPYNEQFF
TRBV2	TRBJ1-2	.	TGTGCCAGCAGTGAAGGGCCGGGCTATGGCTACACCTTC	CASSEGPGYGYTF
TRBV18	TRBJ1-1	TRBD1	TGTGCCAGCTCATTTAGGACAGGGAACACTGAAGCTTTCTTT	CASSFRTGNTEAFF
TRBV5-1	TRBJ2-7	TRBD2	TGCGCCAGCAACTATGGGACCCCAGTTCTAGCGGGAAGACACGAGCAGTACTTC	CASNYGTPVLAGRHEQYF
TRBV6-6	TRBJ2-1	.	TGTGCCAGCACCCCACCCAAGGGGCACAATGAGCAGTTCTTC	CASTPPKGHNEQFF
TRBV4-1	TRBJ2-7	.	TGCGCCAGCAGCAGGCCCTTTCGGGAGCGAACCTACGAGCAGTACTTC	CASSRPFRERTYEQYF
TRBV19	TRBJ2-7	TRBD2	TGTGCCAGTAGTATCGGAGCGGGATATGGGTACGAGCAGTACTTC	CASSIGAGYGYEQYF
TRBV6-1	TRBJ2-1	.	TGTGCCAGCAGCACGGGACAAGGGGTGAATGAGCAGTTCTTC	CASSTGQGVNEQFF
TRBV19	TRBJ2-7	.	TGTGCCAGTAGTCCCCCCCCTGCGCCCTACGAGCAGTACTTC	CASSPPPAPYEQYF
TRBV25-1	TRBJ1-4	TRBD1	TGTGCCAGCAGTGGGACAGGGGTGTTTAATGAAAAACTGTTTTTT	CASSGTGVFNEKLFF
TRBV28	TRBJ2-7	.	TGTGCCAGCAGCCACGAGGGCTGGAACTACGAGCAGTACTTC	CASSHEGWNYEQYF
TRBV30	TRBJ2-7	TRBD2	TGTGCCTGGAGTGGCGGACTAGCGGGAGGAGAGCAGTACTTC	CAWSGGLAGGEQYF
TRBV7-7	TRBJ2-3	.	TGTGCTAGCAGCCCCGCGTCTCTTCCAGATACGCAGTATTTT	CASSPASLPDTQYF
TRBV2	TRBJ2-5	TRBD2	TGTGCCAGCAAAGAGCCTCTAGCGGGAGAGACCCAGTACTTC	CASKEPLAGETQYF
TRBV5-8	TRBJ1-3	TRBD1	TGTGCCAGCAGCCTTGGAAGGGGGCTCGCTGGAAACACCATATATTTT	CASSLGRGLAGNTIYF
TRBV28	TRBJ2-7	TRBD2	TGTGCCACGACCGGGACTAGCGGGGTCGAGCAGTACTTC	CATTGTSGVEQYF
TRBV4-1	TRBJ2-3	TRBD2	TGCGCCAGCAGTTTTACTAGCGGGAGGGTCACAGATACGCAGTATTTT	CASSFTSGRVTDTQYF
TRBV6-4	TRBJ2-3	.	TGTGCCAGCAGTGCTTCTGGGACTCCCAGGACGCAGTATTTT	CASSASGTPRTQYF
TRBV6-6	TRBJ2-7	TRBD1	TGTGCCAGCAGACAGGGGACAGGGGCGTACGAGCAGTACTTC	CASRQGTGAYEQYF
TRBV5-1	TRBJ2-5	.	TGCGCCAGCAGCTTCCTAGGAGAGACCCAGTACTTC	CASSFLGETQYF
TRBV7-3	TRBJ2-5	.	TGTGCCAGCAGCTTACGCCTGGGACTGCAAGAGACCCAGTACTTC	CASSLRLGLQETQYF
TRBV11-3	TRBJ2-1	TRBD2	TGTGCCAGCAGCTTAGGAGGACTAGCAAGCGAGCAGTTCTTC	CASSLGGLASEQFF
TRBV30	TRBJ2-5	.	TGTGCCTGGACCCCCCCGGGACTCCAAGAGACCCAGTACTTC	CAWTPPGLQETQYF
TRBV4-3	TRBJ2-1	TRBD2	TGCGCCAGCAGCCAAGATCTTGTTGGGCGGGAGGGCCAGTTCTTC	CASSQDLVGREGQFF
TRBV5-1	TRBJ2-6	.	TGCGCCAGCAGCCCCCCCACAGGGAACGGGGCCAACGTCCTGACTTTC	CASSPPTGNGANVLTF